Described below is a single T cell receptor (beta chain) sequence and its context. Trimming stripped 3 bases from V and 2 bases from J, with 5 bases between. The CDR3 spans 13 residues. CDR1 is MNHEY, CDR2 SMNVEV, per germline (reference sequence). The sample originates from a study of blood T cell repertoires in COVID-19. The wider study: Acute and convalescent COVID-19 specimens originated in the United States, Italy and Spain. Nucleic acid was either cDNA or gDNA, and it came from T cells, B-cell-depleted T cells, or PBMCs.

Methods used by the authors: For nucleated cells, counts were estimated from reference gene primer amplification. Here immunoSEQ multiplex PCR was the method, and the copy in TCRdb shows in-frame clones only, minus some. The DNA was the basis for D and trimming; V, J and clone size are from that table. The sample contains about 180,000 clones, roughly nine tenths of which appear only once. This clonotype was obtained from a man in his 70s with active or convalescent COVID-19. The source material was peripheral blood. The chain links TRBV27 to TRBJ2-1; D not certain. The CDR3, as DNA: TGTGCCAGCAGTTTGGCGGCCTACAATGAGCAGTTCTTC. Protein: CASSLAAYNEQFF.